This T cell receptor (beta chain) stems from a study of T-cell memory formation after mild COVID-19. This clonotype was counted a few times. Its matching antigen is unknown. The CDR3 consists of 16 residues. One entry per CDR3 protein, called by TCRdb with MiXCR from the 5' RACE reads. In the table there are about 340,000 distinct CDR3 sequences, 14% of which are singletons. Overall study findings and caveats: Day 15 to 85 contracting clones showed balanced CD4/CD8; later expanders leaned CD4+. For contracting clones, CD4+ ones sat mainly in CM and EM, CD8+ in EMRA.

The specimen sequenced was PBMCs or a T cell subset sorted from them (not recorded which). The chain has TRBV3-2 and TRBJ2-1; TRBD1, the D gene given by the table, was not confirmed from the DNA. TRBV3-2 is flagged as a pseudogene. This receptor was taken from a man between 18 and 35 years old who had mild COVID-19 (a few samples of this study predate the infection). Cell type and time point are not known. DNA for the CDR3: TGTGCCAGCAGCCAAAAGACCGGGACAGGGGTTAATGAGCAGTTCTTC. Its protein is CASSQKTGTGVNEQFF.